Given below is one T cell receptor beta chain in context. V dropped 5 bases and J dropped 4 bases, with 6 bases sitting between them. Germline assignment: CDR1 SEHNR and CDR2 FQNEAQ (reference sequence). This CDR3 region has 12 residues. This sample is part of a study of control samples from healthy donors and cancer patients. Data came from immunoSEQ multiplex PCR; TCRdb stores just in-frame clones and leaves some out. The table records roughly 200,000 clones, 90% to 95% of them present only once. This clonotype originated in a man younger than 30 in good health. This chain links TRBV7-9 with TRBJ1-5; D unclear. Sequencing was performed on blood. CDR3: CASSQLNQPQHF. Written as DNA, the CDR3 is TGTGCCAGCAGCCAGTTAAATCAGCCCCAGCATTTT.